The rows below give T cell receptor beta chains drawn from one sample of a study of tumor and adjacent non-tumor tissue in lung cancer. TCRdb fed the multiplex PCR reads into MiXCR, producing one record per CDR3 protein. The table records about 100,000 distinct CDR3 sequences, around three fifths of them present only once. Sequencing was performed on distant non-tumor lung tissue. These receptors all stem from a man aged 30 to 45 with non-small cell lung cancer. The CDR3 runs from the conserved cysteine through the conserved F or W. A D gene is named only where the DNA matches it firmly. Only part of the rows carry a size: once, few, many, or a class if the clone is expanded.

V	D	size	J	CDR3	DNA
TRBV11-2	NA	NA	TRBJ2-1	CASSFQLGDYNEQFF	TGTGCCAGCAGTTTCCAGCTCGGGGATTACAATGAGCAGTTCTTC
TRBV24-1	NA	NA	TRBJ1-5	CATEFPGQINNQTQHF	TGTGCCACCGAATTCCCAGGACAGATAAACAATCAGACCCAGCATTTT
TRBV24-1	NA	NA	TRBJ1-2	CATSDPSGSGYGYTF	TGTGCCACCAGTGACCCCTCGGGGAGTGGCTATGGCTACACCTTC
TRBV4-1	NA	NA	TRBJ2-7	CASNQELQGGYEQYF	TGCGCCAGCAACCAAGAGTTACAGGGAGGTTACGAGCAGTACTTC
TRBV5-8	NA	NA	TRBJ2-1	CASSMAWTYNEQFF	TGTGCCAGCAGCATGGCGTGGACATACAATGAGCAGTTCTTC
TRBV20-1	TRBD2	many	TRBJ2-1	CSARGTSGSPEQFF	TGCAGTGCTAGGGGGACTAGCGGGAGCCCTGAGCAGTTCTTC
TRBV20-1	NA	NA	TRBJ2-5	CSARLQETQYF	TGCAGTGCTAGACTTCAAGAGACTCAGTACTTC
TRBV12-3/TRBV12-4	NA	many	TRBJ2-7	CASSLPPWPSYEQYF	TGTGCCAGCAGTTTACCCCCTTGGCCCTCCTACGAGCAGTACTTC
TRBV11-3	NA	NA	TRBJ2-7	CDSSLSWKSEQYF	TGTGACAGCAGCTTATCATGGAAGTCCGAGCAGTACTTC
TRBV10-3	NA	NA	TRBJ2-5	CAISGLSGACQETQYF	TGTGCCATCAGTGGTCTTAGTGGGGCCTGCCAAGAGACCCAGTACTTC
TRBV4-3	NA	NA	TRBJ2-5	CASIQELAPETQYF	TGTGCCAGCATCCAAGAGCTAGCCCCAGAGACCCAGTACTTC
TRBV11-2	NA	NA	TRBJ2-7	CASSLSRGQQYF	TGTGCCAGCAGCTTAAGCCGGGGGCAACAGTACTTC
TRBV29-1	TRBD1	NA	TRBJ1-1	CILLTQGADTEAFF	TGCATCCTTCTTACTCAGGGGGCGGACACTGAAGCTTTCTTT
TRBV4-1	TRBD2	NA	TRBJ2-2	CASSQESGGARTGELFF	TGCGCCAGCAGCCAAGAGAGCGGGGGGGCGCGCACCGGGGAGCTGTTTTTT
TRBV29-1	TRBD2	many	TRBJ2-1	CSTSGLSSYNEQFF	TGCAGCACTAGCGGTCTGAGCTCCTACAATGAGCAGTTCTTC
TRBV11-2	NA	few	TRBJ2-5	CASSSTGGGETQYF	TGTGCCAGCAGCTCCACAGGGGGGGGAGAGACCCAGTACTTC
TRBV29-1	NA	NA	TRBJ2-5	CSVEDRGGETQYF	TGCAGCGTTGAGGATCGGGGAGGAGAGACACAGTACTTC